The T cell receptor beta chain under discussion was sequenced for a study of cytomegalovirus exposure and HLA in healthy donors. Study-level findings and limits: Common viral pathogens were later found to be apparently linked to several of the most significant clusters. Apart from CMV serostatus, no immune exposure information was available.

V was clipped by 4 bases and J by 3 bases; unmatched bases: 7. Germline values: CDR1 MDHEN, CDR2 SYDVKM. This CDR3 is built from 15 residues. This clone has a handful of counts. Its antigen remains unidentified. In the PCR, 60 Vbeta and 13 Jbeta primers were used. Data came from immunoSEQ multiplex PCR; TCRdb stores just in-frame clones and leaves some out. The sample contains 110,000 or so clones, about 13% of which appear only once. Sequencing was carried out using PBMCs. The source of this sequence is a man aged 40-49 years in good health and CMV-seropositive. V gene TRBV28 combines with J gene TRBJ2-5, with TRBD1 matching 8 bases. CDR3 in amino acids: CASSSPTGGEETQYF. In DNA form, the CDR3 reads TGTGCCAGCAGTTCCCCCACAGGGGGAGAAGAGACCCAGTACTTC.